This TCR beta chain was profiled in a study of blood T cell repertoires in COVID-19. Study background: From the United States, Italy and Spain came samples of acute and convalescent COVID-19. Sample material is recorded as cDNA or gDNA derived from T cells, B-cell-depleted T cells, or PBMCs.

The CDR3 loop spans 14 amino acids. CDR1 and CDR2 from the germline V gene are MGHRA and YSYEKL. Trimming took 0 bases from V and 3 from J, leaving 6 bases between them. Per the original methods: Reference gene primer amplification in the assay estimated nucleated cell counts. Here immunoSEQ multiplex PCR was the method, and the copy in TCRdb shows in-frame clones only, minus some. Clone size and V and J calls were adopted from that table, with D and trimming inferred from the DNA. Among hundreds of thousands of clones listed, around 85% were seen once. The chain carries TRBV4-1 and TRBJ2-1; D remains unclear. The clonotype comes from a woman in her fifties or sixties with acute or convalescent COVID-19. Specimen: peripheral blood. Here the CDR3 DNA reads TGCGCCAGCAGCCAAGATTCGGGCTACAATGAGCAGTTCTTC. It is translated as CASSQDSGYNEQFF.